This T cell receptor (beta chain) comes out of a study of T cell changes during pregnancy in multiple sclerosis. After removal of 5 bases from V and 2 bases from J, the junction contained 5 bases not matched to a gene. CDR1 MDHEN and CDR2 SYDVKM come from the germline V gene. The CDR3 totals 14 residues. Only in-frame clones appear in the TCRdb table, and some are missing; sequencing was by immunoSEQ multiplex PCR. The profile shows 80,000 to 100,000 clones, 93% of them singletons. The V call is TRBV28, the J call TRBJ2-5; the match to TRBD1 covers 7 bases. The receptor was isolated from a female donor with multiple sclerosis, enrolled in a pregnancy study. Specimen: peripheral blood, collected after pregnancy. DNA for the CDR3: TGTGCCAGCAGTCGACGGACAGGTCAAGAGACCCAGTACTTC. Translation gives CASSRRTGQETQYF.